The 22 T cell receptor beta chains listed next were all sequenced from one sample in a study of CD8+ T cells in alopecia areata. Extraction of RNA preceded its reverse transcription into cDNA, which served as the sequencing template. Only in-frame clones appear in the TCRdb table, and some are missing; sequencing was by immunoSEQ multiplex PCR. The sample records roughly 40,000 clones, under 65% being singletons. CD4+ cells underwent sorting into CD25+CD127- cells for 5 or 6 patients. The specimen was CD4+ Tregs sorted from blood. The receptors here all came from a human donor with alopecia areata.

This chain links TRBV7-8 with TRBJ1-1; perhaps TRBD1 as D (6 bases). The germline V and J ends were trimmed by 0 bases and 1 base, with 9 bases remaining between them. This CDR3 comprises 15 residues. The germline CDR1 and CDR2 sequences are SGHVS and FQNEAQ. The CDR3 loop is CASSLAGTRNTEAFF. CDR3 DNA sequence: TGTGCCAGCAGCTTAGCCGGGACACGGAACACTGAAGCTTTCTTT.

The chain carries TRBV6-5 and TRBJ2-1; D is possibly TRBD2 (6 bases). The CDR3 has 13 residues. Between the trimmed V and J ends, which lost 6 bases and 9 bases, there was a span of 15 bases. CDR1 MNHEY and CDR2 SVGAGI come from the germline V gene. CDR3 nucleotides: TGTGCCAGCAGGGGCGGGGCAGGGTTTGAGCAGTTCTTC. Translated, it gives CASRGGAGFEQFF.

Notes on this clone: The same CDR3 is also encoded by other DNA sequences in this sample. The genes are TRBV5-1 and TRBJ2-3, with 7 nucleotides matching TRBD2. From germline, CDR1 is SGHRS and CDR2 YFSETQ. This CDR3 contains 14 residues. J was trimmed by 1 base and V by 4 bases; bases with no gene match: 3. This CDR3 is CASSGLGGTDTQYF. Here the CDR3 DNA reads TGCGCCAGCAGCGGACTAGGAGGCACAGATACGCAGTATTTT.

The chain uses TRBV18 and TRBJ2-7; possible D gene TRBD2, 5 bases. Deletions cut 2 bases from V and 7 bases from J, with 12 bases between. The length of the CDR3 is 13 residues. Per germline, CDR1 KGHSH and CDR2 LQKENI. The CDR3 loop is CASSPGLGEEQYF. In nucleotides, the CDR3 is TGTGCCAGCTCACCAGGCCTGGGAGAAGAGCAGTACTTC.

V gene TRBV4-3 combines with J gene TRBJ1-5; D gene uncertain. Trimming pared 2 bases from V and 6 bases from J, leaving 8 bases between. CDR1 is LGHNA, CDR2 YSLEER, per germline. The CDR3 loop spans 13 amino acids. Here the CDR3 reads CASSQYVGQPQHF. CDR3 DNA: TGCGCCAGCAGCCAATATGTCGGTCAGCCCCAGCATTTT.

V is TRBV4-1 and J is TRBJ2-1; 9 bases line up with TRBD1. Germline trimming cut 3 bases from V and 7 bases from J; bases unmatched to any gene: 7. The CDR3 has 15 residues. CDR1 MGHRA and CDR2 YSYEKL come from the germline V gene. The CDR3 loop reads CASSHSGTGLNEQFF. CDR3 DNA sequence: TGCGCCAGCAGCCATTCCGGGACAGGGTTGAATGAGCAGTTCTTC.

The chain carries TRBV2 and TRBJ2-3; D gene unclear. The CDR3 is made up of 13 amino acids. Germline lookup yields CDR1 SNHLY and CDR2 FYNNEI. With 7 bases removed from V and 2 bases from J, the gap between germline ends came to 10 bases. This chain's CDR3 is CASKDPVTDTQYF. CDR3 nucleotide sequence: TGTGCCAGCAAGGACCCGGTCACAGATACGCAGTATTTT.

A remark on this clone: Compared with germline, one end of the junction differs, possibly owing to a read error. This chain joins TRBV7-9 and TRBJ1-2; D not certain. The CDR3 length is 12 residues. The germline CDR1 and CDR2 sequences are SEHNR and FQNEAQ (reference sequence). CDR3 sequence (DNA): TGCTACTTACAAGATCCAAACTATGGCTACACCTTC. Its protein product is CYLQDPNYGYTF.

V usage is TRBV28 and J usage is TRBJ2-7; 9 bases are a match to TRBD2. This CDR3 has 14 residues. V was clipped by 6 bases and J by 2 bases; unmatched bases: 5. Germline-derived CDR1 and CDR2 are MDHEN and SYDVKM. The chain's CDR3 is CASSRLADTYEQYF. The DNA for the CDR3 is TGTGCCAGCAGCCGACTAGCGGATACCTACGAGCAGTACTTC.

The CDR3 region has the DNA TGCAGCGGGGGGATTGATAGTACGCAGTATTTT. Translation gives CSGGIDSTQYF. The chain is built from TRBV29-1 and TRBJ2-3; D is perhaps TRBD1 or TRBD2 (5 bases each). Germline CDR1 and CDR2: SQVTM and ANQGSEA. The CDR3 sequence is 11 residues long. Trimming took 7 bases from V and 8 from J, leaving 13 bases between them.

Note on this clone: Because the CDR3 is missing its conserved closing phenylalanine or tryptophan, this is likely a read error. The limits of the CDR3 on the DNA are not certain, so only TCRdb's listed CDR3 is given. The gene calls are TRBV7-3 and TRBJ2-3. The CDR3 is made up of 9 amino acids, end residues included. Germline CDR1 is SGHTA and CDR2 is FQGTGA. The CDR3 loop is CASSLRTDV.

The V and J genes are TRBV5-6 and TRBJ1-3, with D uncertain. Germline assignment: CDR1 SGHDT and CDR2 YYEEEE. Trimming removed 4 bases at V and 4 bases at J, with 3 bases between. The CDR3 sequence is 11 residues long. Here the CDR3 DNA reads TGTGCCAGCAGCCGCGGAAACACCATATATTTT. Its translation: CASSRGNTIYF. Complete variable domain (other parts from reference TRBV5-6 and TRBJ1-3): DAGVTQSPTHLIKTRGQQVTLRCSPKSGHDTVSWYQQALGQGPQFIFQYYEEEERQRGNFPDRFSGHQFPNYSSELNVNALLLGDSALYLCASSRGNTIYFGEGSWLTVV.

V is TRBV2 and J is TRBJ2-1; D gene unclear. The CDR3 loop spans 13 amino acids. Germline CDR1 SNHLY, CDR2 FYNNEI. V lost 7 bases to trimming and J lost 2 bases, with 9 bases between them. CDR3 region: CASNQYTYNEQFF. In DNA, the CDR3 is TGTGCCAGCAATCAGTATACCTACAATGAGCAGTTCTTC.

Judged by abundance, this clone is medium-sized. The gene calls are TRBV28 and TRBJ2-1, with D hard to call. This CDR3 contains 12 residues. Trimming took 5 bases from V and 2 from J, leaving 4 bases between them. The germline V gene has CDR1 MDHEN and CDR2 SYDVKM. CDR3 sequence reads: CASSLAYNEQFF. The CDR3 nucleotides are TGTGCCAGCAGTCTCGCCTACAATGAGCAGTTCTTC.

In its sample, this clone was seen a few times. The chain carries TRBV18 and TRBJ2-1; D call uncertain. CDR3 size: 11 residues. Germline CDR1 is KGHSH and CDR2 is LQKENI. Trimming shortened V by 2 bases and J by 8 bases, and 4 bases separated the two germline ends. This CDR3 is CASSPGDEQFF. For the CDR3, the DNA is TGTGCCAGCTCACCAGGGGATGAGCAGTTCTTC.

The chain joins TRBV5-1 to TRBJ2-3; tentatively, D is TRBD2 (7 bases). The CDR3 loop spans 18 amino acids. The V gene's germline CDR1 is SGHRS and CDR2 YFSETQ. With 0 bases removed from V and 4 bases from J, the gap between germline ends came to 21 bases. CDR3: CASSLARGGGVRADTQYF. As DNA, the CDR3 is TGCGCCAGCAGCTTGGCCAGGGGAGGGGGAGTGAGGGCAGATACGCAGTATTTT.

In its sample, this clone was seen once. CDR3 residues: CASSPRPRVSTEAFF. CDR3 nucleotides: TGTGCCAGCTCCCCTCGGCCCCGGGTGAGCACTGAAGCTTTCTTT. The chain combines TRBV18 with TRBJ1-1; D is unclear. The V end lost 6 bases, the J end lost 4 bases, and 18 bases lay between the germline ends. Germline V gives CDR1 KGHSH, CDR2 LQKENI. The CDR3 loop spans 15 amino acids.

The V call is TRBV6-6, the J call TRBJ2-1, with 7 bases identical to TRBD2. The length of the CDR3 is 14 residues. The J segment lost 3 bases and the V segment lost 6 bases, leaving 5 bases of the junction unmatched. Looked up from germline, CDR1 is MNHNY and CDR2 is SVGAGI (reference sequence). The CDR3 DNA is TGTGCCAGCAGACGGGGGGACTACTACAATGAGCAGTTCTTC. Amino acid sequence: CASRRGDYYNEQFF.

This clone is labeled as medium-sized (0.01 to 0.1%). The V gene is TRBV28, the J gene TRBJ1-4; a weak D match, TRBD1 (6 bases). From germline, CDR1 is MDHEN and CDR2 SYDVKM. V was cut by 11 bases and J by 8 bases, with 21 bases left in between. The CDR3 sequence is 14 residues long. The DNA for the CDR3 is TGTGCCTCCCACCCCCAGGGGACAAGAGAAAAACTGTTTTTT. This gives the protein CASHPQGTREKLFF.

As for this clone: At one end the junction does not follow the germline gene, possibly because of a read error. The V gene is TRBV5-4, the J gene TRBJ2-7, with D hard to call. The CDR3 has 15 amino acids. The germline CDR1 and CDR2 sequences are SGHNT and YYREEE (reference sequence). CDR3 sequence reads: CASSLATGSSSEQYF. CDR3 coding DNA: TGTGCCAGCAGCTTGGCCACTGGCAGCTCCTCCGAGCAGTACTTC.

The chain recombines TRBV6-6 with TRBJ1-1; tentatively, D is TRBD1 (5 bases). This CDR3 region has 14 residues. With 6 bases removed from V and 3 bases from J, the gap between germline ends came to 14 bases. In germline, CDR1 is MNHNY, CDR2 SVGAGI (reference sequence). The CDR3 sequence: CASSRQRGDTEAFF. CDR3 sequence (DNA): TGTGCCAGCAGCCGACAGCGAGGGGACACTGAAGCTTTCTTT.

This clone was observed a handful of times. V gene TRBV7-9 combines with J gene TRBJ2-7; 13 bases map to TRBD2. This CDR3 comprises 17 residues. Germline values: CDR1 SEHNR, CDR2 FQNEAQ (reference sequence). The J segment lost 3 bases and the V segment lost 1 base, leaving 6 bases of the junction unmatched. CDR3 region: CASSLGRLAGGLYEQYF. In nucleotides, the CDR3 is TGTGCCAGCAGCTTAGGGAGACTAGCGGGGGGTCTCTACGAGCAGTACTTC.